The TCR beta chain under discussion was sequenced for a study of neurological immune-mediated disorders. The sorted libraries drew on approximately 1 million T cells that were CD4+ or CD8+. In this sample, this clonotype turned up many times. Germline V gene data show CDR1 as SGHRS and CDR2 as YFSETQ. The CDR3 is 14 amino acids. V was clipped by 5 bases and J by 8 bases, with 19 bases between them. TCRdb re-analysed the 5' RACE reads in MiXCR, keeping a single row per CDR3 protein. The sample contains tens of thousands of distinct CDR3 sequences, about 6% of which appear only once. Material for sequencing was CD4+ T cells from blood. This sequence joins TRBV5-1 and TRBJ1-2, with D uncertain. The TCR was taken from a woman aged 40 to 50 in good health. DNA for the CDR3: TGCGCCAGCAGTATTGGTCGGGATTACGGCGGCTACACCTTC. This encodes CASSIGRDYGGYTF.